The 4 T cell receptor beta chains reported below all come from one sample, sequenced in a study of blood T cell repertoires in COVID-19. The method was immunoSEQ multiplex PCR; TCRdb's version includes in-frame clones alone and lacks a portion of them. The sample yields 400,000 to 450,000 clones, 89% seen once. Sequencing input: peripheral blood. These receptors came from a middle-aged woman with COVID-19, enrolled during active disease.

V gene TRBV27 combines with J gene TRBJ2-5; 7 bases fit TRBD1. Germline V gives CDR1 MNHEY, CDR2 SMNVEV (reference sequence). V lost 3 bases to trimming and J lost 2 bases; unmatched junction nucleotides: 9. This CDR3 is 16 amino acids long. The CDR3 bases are TGTGCCAGCAGTTTCTTGAGTATGGGACAGCAAGAGACCCAGTACTTC. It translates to CASSFLSMGQQETQYF.

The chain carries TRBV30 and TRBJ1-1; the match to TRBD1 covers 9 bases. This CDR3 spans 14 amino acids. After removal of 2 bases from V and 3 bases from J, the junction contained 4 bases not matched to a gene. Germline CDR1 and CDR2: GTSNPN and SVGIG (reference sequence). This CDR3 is CAWSIRQGDTEAFF. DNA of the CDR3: TGTGCCTGGAGTATTAGACAGGGGGACACTGAAGCTTTCTTT.

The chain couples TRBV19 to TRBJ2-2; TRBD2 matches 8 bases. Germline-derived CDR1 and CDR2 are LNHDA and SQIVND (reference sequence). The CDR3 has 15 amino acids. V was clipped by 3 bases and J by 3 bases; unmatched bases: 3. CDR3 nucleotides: TGTGCCAGTAGTATCGACGGGGGGGACACCGGGGAGCTGTTTTTT. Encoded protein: CASSIDGGDTGELFF. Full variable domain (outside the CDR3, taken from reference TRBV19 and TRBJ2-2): DGGITQSPKYLFRKEGQNVTLSCEQNLNHDAMYWYRQDPGQGLRLIYYSQIVNDFQKGDIAEGYSVSREKKESFPLTVTSAQKNPTAFYLCASSIDGGDTGELFFGEGSRLTVL.

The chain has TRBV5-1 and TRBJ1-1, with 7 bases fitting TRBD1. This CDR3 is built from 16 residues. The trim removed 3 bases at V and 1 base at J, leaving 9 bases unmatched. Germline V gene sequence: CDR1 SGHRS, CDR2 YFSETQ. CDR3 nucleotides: TGCGCCAGCAGCTCGAACCCAGGGGGGCAGAACACTGAAGCTTTCTTT. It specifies CASSSNPGGQNTEAFF. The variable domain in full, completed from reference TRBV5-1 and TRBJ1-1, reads KAGVTQTPRYLIKTRGQQVTLSCSPISGHRSVSWYQQTPGQGLQFLFEYFSETQRNKGNFPGRFSGRQFSNSRSEMNVSTLELGDSALYLCASSSNPGGQNTEAFFGQGTRLTVV.